The T cell receptor (beta chain) under discussion was sequenced for a study of identical twins. Germline V gives CDR1 SQVTM, CDR2 ANQGSEA. V lost 2 bases and J lost 3, with 7 bases in between. CDR3 size: 12 residues. TCRdb independently ran MiXCR on the 5' RACE reads; one entry per CDR3 protein. The sample yields about 730,000 distinct CDR3 sequences, around 20% seen once. This same sample was also part of a study on T cells expressing NK-cell markers. As that study records: Source material for TCR beta repertoires consisted of sorted CD3+CD56+NKG2C+, CD3+CD56+NKG2C- and CD3+CD56-NKG2C+ T cells. Of eight sequenced donors, seven were HCMV-seropositive and one HCMV-seronegative.

The specimen sequenced was PBMCs. The rearrangement joins TRBV29-1 to TRBJ2-5; D call uncertain. This TCR came from a woman under 30 in good health. The CDR3 loop reads CSVEHLEETQYF. CDR3 nucleotide sequence: TGCAGCGTTGAACACTTGGAAGAGACCCAGTACTTC.